The 15 T cell receptor beta chains reported below all come from one sample, sequenced in a study of blood T cell repertoires in COVID-19. Clones were sequenced by immunoSEQ multiplex PCR, and TCRdb holds only the in-frame ones, with some missing. The repertoire holds 380,000 or so clones, roughly 80% seen once, with 1.1% in the top ten. Sequencing was performed on peripheral blood. These receptors all stem from a human donor with acute or convalescent COVID-19. The donor label of this sample is uncertain.

This sequence joins TRBV15 and TRBJ1-4, with TRBD1 as a possible D gene (6 bases). CDR1 LNHNV and CDR2 YYDKDF come from the germline V gene (reference sequence). V was trimmed by 2 bases and J by 5 bases, leaving 12 bases between them. This CDR3 has 15 residues. CDR3 nucleotides: TGTGCCACCAGCAGATACAGGGAAAGGAATGAAAAACTGTTTTTT. Amino acids: CATSRYRERNEKLFF.

V gene TRBV30 combines with J gene TRBJ1-2; the D gene is possibly TRBD1 (5 bases). Trimming removed 3 bases at V and 6 bases at J, with 11 bases between. CDR3 size: 12 residues. CDR1 GTSNPN and CDR2 SVGIG come from the germline V gene (reference sequence). CDR3 amino acids: CAWRGPLNGYTF. DNA of the CDR3: TGTGCCTGGAGGGGGCCTCTAAATGGCTACACCTTC.

This rearrangement joins TRBV19 to TRBJ1-3, with 7 bases that match TRBD1. Unmatched junction bases numbered 4, after V lost 4 bases and J lost 4 bases. The CDR3 consists of 14 residues. Germline-derived CDR1 and CDR2 are LNHDA and SQIVND (reference sequence). CDR3: CASSKTGRGNTIYF. Written as DNA, the CDR3 is TGTGCCAGTAGTAAGACAGGGAGAGGAAACACCATATATTTT.

The chain carries TRBV7-2 and TRBJ2-1; 10 bases agree with TRBD2. The junction had 9 bases not matched to a gene; V was cut back by 5 bases and J by 5 bases. Germline loops: CDR1 SGHTA, CDR2 FQGNSA. This CDR3 is 16 amino acids long. CDR3 coding DNA: TGTGCCAGCAGCCGGGTTCTTAGCGGGGGGAACAATGAGCAGTTCTTC. Residues: CASSRVLSGGNNEQFF.

The chain joins TRBV7-2 to TRBJ1-1, with D unresolved. This CDR3 contains 14 residues. Trimming left V 5 bases short and J 0 bases short, with 10 bases between. The germline V gene has CDR1 SGHTA and CDR2 FQGNSA. The CDR3 sequence is CASSKQKMNTEAFF. The CDR3 coding sequence is TGTGCCAGCAGCAAACAGAAAATGAACACTGAAGCTTTCTTT.

CDR3 loop: CASSPGQGANTF. CDR3 DNA sequence: TGCGCCAGCAGCCCGGGACAGGGGGCAAACACCTTC. V is TRBV5-1 and J is TRBJ1-2; 12 bases are a match to TRBD1. V gave up 4 bases and J gave up 12 bases; unmatched junction bases: 4. The CDR3 has 12 residues. Germline V lookup: CDR1 SGHRS, CDR2 YFSETQ. The full variable domain, with the rest looked up from reference TRBV5-1 and TRBJ1-2, is KAGVTQTPRYLIKTRGQQVTLSCSPISGHRSVSWYQQTPGQGLQFLFEYFSETQRNKGNFPGRFSGRQFSNSRSEMNVSTLELGDSALYLCASSPGQGANTFGSGTRLTVV.

The V call is TRBV5-1, the J call TRBJ2-3, with D possibly TRBD2 on 6 matching bases. The length of the CDR3 is 17 residues. V lost 6 bases to trimming and J lost 2 bases, with 22 bases between them. Germline V gene sequence: CDR1 SGHRS, CDR2 YFSETQ. This CDR3 is CASTQSGLQTSTDTQYF. The CDR3 DNA is TGCGCCAGCACCCAAAGCGGGTTGCAAACCTCCACAGATACGCAGTATTTT. Looking up the rest from reference TRBV5-1 and TRBJ2-3 gives the full variable domain: KAGVTQTPRYLIKTRGQQVTLSCSPISGHRSVSWYQQTPGQGLQFLFEYFSETQRNKGNFPGRFSGRQFSNSRSEMNVSTLELGDSALYLCASTQSGLQTSTDTQYFGPGTRLTVL.

J is TRBJ1-2 and V is TRBV5-1, with 8 bases matching TRBD1. The CDR3 sequence is 19 residues long. V dropped 0 bases and J dropped 0; count of bases not matched to a gene: 13. Looked up from germline, CDR1 is SGHRS and CDR2 is YFSETQ. The CDR3 spells CASSLEPGGRNYPNYGYTF. The CDR3 nucleotides are TGCGCCAGCAGCTTGGAGCCAGGGGGCCGGAATTATCCTAACTATGGCTACACCTTC. The full variable domain, its missing parts supplied by reference TRBV5-1 and TRBJ1-2, is KAGVTQTPRYLIKTRGQQVTLSCSPISGHRSVSWYQQTPGQGLQFLFEYFSETQRNKGNFPGRFSGRQFSNSRSEMNVSTLELGDSALYLCASSLEPGGRNYPNYGYTFGSGTRLTVV.

This clone has more than one count but fewer than ten. The chain employs TRBV28 and TRBJ1-1; D is possibly TRBD1 (5 bases). Trimming cost V 6 bases and J 5 bases, with 10 bases left between them. The CDR3 totals 12 residues. In germline, CDR1 is MDHEN, CDR2 SYDVKM. DNA of the CDR3: TGTGCCAGCAGGCTACAGGAGACTGAAGCTTTCTTT. Its translation: CASRLQETEAFF.

The chain recombines TRBV7-9 with TRBJ2-7; 7 bases are a match to TRBD2. V shed 3 bases, J shed 9 bases, and the junction held 8 bases outside the gene matches. Germline V gene lookup returns CDR1 SEHNR and CDR2 FQNEAQ (reference sequence). This CDR3 contains 13 residues. The DNA of the CDR3 is TGTGCCAGCAGCTTGACCTCAACGGGGGGGCAGTACTTC. Its protein is CASSLTSTGGQYF.

On this clone itself: This CDR3 is also generated by other DNA sequences in the sample. The genes are TRBV5-1 and TRBJ1-1; 9 bases match TRBD1. The J segment lost 0 bases and the V segment lost 3 bases, leaving 0 bases of the junction unmatched. CDR1 is SGHRS and CDR2 is YFSETQ in the germline V gene. The CDR3 extends over 14 amino acids. The CDR3 DNA sequence: TGCGCCAGCAGCTGGGACAGGGTGAACACTGAAGCTTTCTTT. It yields the protein CASSWDRVNTEAFF.

The chain employs TRBV30 and TRBJ1-6; D gene uncertain. The V end lost 1 base, the J end lost 7 bases, and 11 bases lay between the germline ends. The CDR3 extends over 14 amino acids. CDR1 is GTSNPN and CDR2 is SVGIG in the germline V gene (reference sequence). CDR3 in amino acids: CAWSGLGQNSPLHF. CDR3 in DNA: TGTGCCTGGAGTGGCTTGGGCCAGAATTCACCCCTCCACTTT.

The rearrangement uses TRBV5-5 and TRBJ2-5; the D is unclear. Trimming removed 4 bases from V and 5 bases from J, with 15 bases in between. Per the germline V gene, CDR1 is SGHKS and CDR2 is YYEKEE (reference sequence). This CDR3 contains 14 residues. In nucleotides, the CDR3 is TGTGCCAGCAGCGAGGCAGCAGTTGGGGAGACCCAGTACTTC. It codes for CASSEAAVGETQYF.

The chain couples TRBV5-1 to TRBJ2-7, with 8 positions matching TRBD1. Germline-derived CDR1 and CDR2 are SGHRS and YFSETQ. The CDR3 sequence is 15 residues long. Trimming removed 1 base from V and 2 bases from J; junction bases left unmatched: 5. The CDR3 DNA reads TGCGCCAGCAGCTTGACAGGGGGAACCGCCTACGAGCAGTACTTC. Amino acid sequence: CASSLTGGTAYEQYF. The full variable domain, its missing parts supplied by reference TRBV5-1 and TRBJ2-7, is KAGVTQTPRYLIKTRGQQVTLSCSPISGHRSVSWYQQTPGQGLQFLFEYFSETQRNKGNFPGRFSGRQFSNSRSEMNVSTLELGDSALYLCASSLTGGTAYEQYFGPGTRLTVT.

The chain carries TRBV2 and TRBJ1-1, with 8 bases lining up with TRBD1. Looked up from germline, CDR1 is SNHLY and CDR2 is FYNNEI. CDR3 size: 14 residues. Unmatched junction bases numbered 7, after V lost 6 bases and J lost 4 bases. CDR3 sequence: CASRQQGVRTEAFF. The CDR3 nucleotides are TGTGCCAGCAGGCAACAGGGGGTGCGCACTGAAGCTTTCTTT. Combining the CDR3 with reference TRBV2 and TRBJ1-1 gives the whole variable domain EPEVTQTPSHQVTQMGQEVILRCVPISNHLYFYWYRQILGQKVEFLVSFYNNEISEKSEIFDDQFSVERPDGSNFTLKIRSTKLEDSAMYFCASRQQGVRTEAFFGQGTRLTVV.